This TCR beta chain was obtained from a study of blood T cell repertoires in COVID-19. Across the whole study: Donors in Cohort 3 counted as recovered after two negative PCRs, clearance, or symptom resolution.

As processed by the authors: Reference gene primer amplification in the assay estimated nucleated cell counts. Here immunoSEQ multiplex PCR was the method, and the copy in TCRdb shows in-frame clones only, minus some. Clonal size and the V and J genes are those of that table, whereas D and trimming came from the DNA. The table has roughly 150,000 clones, about 80% seen once. Cohort assignment relied on participant-reported clinical history. This clone turned up a few times. The germline CDR1 and CDR2 sequences are SGHNT and YYREEE (reference sequence). Unmatched junction bases numbered 6, after V lost 5 bases and J lost 3 bases. The CDR3 spans 14 residues.

The source is a woman aged 70 to 79 in a cohort exposed to, infected with or recovered from COVID-19 (not recorded which). V is TRBV5-4 and J is TRBJ1-1; 8 bases match TRBD1. Sequenced input: PBMCs or T cells enriched from blood (not recorded which). The CDR3 DNA reads as TGTGCCAGCAGGCCGGACAGGGCCGACACTGAAGCTTTCTTT. Translating gives CASRPDRADTEAFF.